This is a list of T cell receptor beta chains from one sample in a study of monozygotic twins with inflammatory bowel disease. TCRdb reworked the 5' RACE reads into one entry per CDR3 protein, no DNA. Recorded for this sample: about 380,000 distinct CDR3 sequences. Sequences were obtained from blood. The receptors derive from a human donor with ulcerative colitis or Crohn's disease, or a healthy co-twin of an affected twin (not recorded which). Both conserved end residues are part of each CDR3. Each record gives: CDR3 length, J gene, V gene, CDR3 protein.

>15|TRBJ2-1|TRBV7-2
CASSLGTGMNNEQFF
>13|TRBJ1-1|TRBV20-1
CSASETSETEAFF
>17|TRBJ2-2|TRBV7-9
CASRYSRDRTHTGELFF
>15|TRBJ2-5|TRBV6-1
CASRLGEGRGETQYF
>16|TRBJ2-7|TRBV4-2
CASSQVAGTETYEQYF
>13|TRBJ2-7|TRBV30
CAFQTGEGYEQYF
>17|TRBJ2-5|TRBV5-5
CASSSQSQGPRGETQYF
>18|TRBJ2-6|TRBV4-2
CASSQDYGPLSGANVLTF
>14|TRBJ2-5|TRBV18
CASSPKQGGETQYF
>15|TRBJ2-7|TRBV27
CASSLSDRSTYEQYF
>14|TRBJ1-5|TRBV12-3/TRBV12-4
CASSLEVRGQPQHF
>17|TRBJ2-3|TRBV5-6
CASNLLDPGSSTDTQYF
>14|TRBJ2-7|TRBV21-1
CASNKAPGRDEQYF
>15|TRBJ2-3|TRBV11-3
CASSLEGAGTDTQYF
>15|TRBJ1-5|TRBV20-1
CSASGTALSNQPQHF
>18|TRBJ2-3|TRBV18
CASSPQYVASGLEDTQYF
>14|TRBJ2-3|TRBV7-3
CASSLGPSAGTQYF
>15|TRBJ1-5|TRBV29-1
CSASMGLGGYQPQHF
>17|TRBJ2-1|TRBV19
CASSYSGGASSYNEQFF
>14|TRBJ1-5|TRBV6-1
CASRGTGGNQPQHF
>14|TRBJ1-2|TRBV5-1
CASSLDGDPRGYTF
>15|TRBJ1-1|TRBV19
CASSPLTGGGTEAFF
>15|TRBJ2-3|TRBV7-2
CASSLERRSPDTQYF
>13|TRBJ1-5|TRBV6-5
CASSYESNQPQHF
>13|TRBJ1-2|TRBV7-2
CASSLVKDSGYTF
>13|TRBJ1-2|TRBV6-5
CASKQQGRRGYTF
>16|TRBJ2-6|TRBV7-6
CASSLEQWSGANVLTF
>18|TRBJ2-5|TRBV20-1
CSARSGLGRGPYQETQYF
>14|TRBJ1-1|TRBV25-1
CASSGTTVNTEAFF
>14|TRBJ2-5|TRBV19
CASSTGTTLVTQYF
>15|TRBJ2-1|TRBV7-2
CASSLSLAGYNEQFF
>15|TRBJ2-5|TRBV7-2
CASSETDLVVRTQYF
>14|TRBJ2-5|TRBV27
CASSLRGVGETQYF
>14|TRBJ2-2|TRBV19
CASTPLTDTGELFF
>14|TRBJ1-1|TRBV20-1
CSAPRTGRDTEAFF
>15|TRBJ2-7|TRBV5-1
CASSLVEGRAYEQYF
>13|TRBJ2-5|TRBV29-1
CSVGPSGAETQYF
>18|TRBJ2-1|TRBV7-3
CASSPAGTSGGRHNEQFF
>16|TRBJ1-5|TRBV12-3/TRBV12-4
CASSPQAGRSGQPQHF
>18|TRBJ1-1|TRBV4-1
CASSHTPADSRMNTEAFF
>15|TRBJ1-5|TRBV20-1
CSARPPGQGDQPQHF
>14|TRBJ2-3|TRBV2
CASSGEASTDTQYF
>14|TRBJ2-7|TRBV12-3/TRBV12-4
CASEKEGGAYEQYF
>13|TRBJ2-7|TRBV7-2
CASSFPQIGEQYF
>14|TRBJ2-7|TRBV25-1
CASSDRVDSDEQYF